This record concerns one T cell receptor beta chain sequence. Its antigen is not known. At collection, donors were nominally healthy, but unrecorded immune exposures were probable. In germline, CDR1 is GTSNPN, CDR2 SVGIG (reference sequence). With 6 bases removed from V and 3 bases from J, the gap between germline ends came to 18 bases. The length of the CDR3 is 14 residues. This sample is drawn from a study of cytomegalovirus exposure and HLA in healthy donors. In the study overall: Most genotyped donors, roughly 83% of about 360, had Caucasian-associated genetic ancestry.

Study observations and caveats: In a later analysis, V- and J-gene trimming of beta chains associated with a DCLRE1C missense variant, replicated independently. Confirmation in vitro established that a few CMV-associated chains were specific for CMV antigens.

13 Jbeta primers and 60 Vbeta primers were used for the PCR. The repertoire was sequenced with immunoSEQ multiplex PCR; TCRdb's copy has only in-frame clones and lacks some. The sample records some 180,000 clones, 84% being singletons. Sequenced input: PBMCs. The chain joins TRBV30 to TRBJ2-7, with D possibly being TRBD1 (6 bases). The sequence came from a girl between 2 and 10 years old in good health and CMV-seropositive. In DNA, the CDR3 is TGTGCCTGCCTTAGTTGGGACACAAGCTACGAGCAGTACTTC. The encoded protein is CACLSWDTSYEQYF.